This T cell receptor beta chain was recovered during a study of cytomegalovirus exposure and HLA in healthy donors. The study ran its PCR with 60 Vbeta and 13 Jbeta primers. Libraries were prepared by immunoSEQ multiplex PCR; TCRdb keeps only in-frame clonotypes and omits some of them. The table shows 140,000 to 150,000 clones, with roughly 80% occurring only once. The sample consisted of PBMCs. The clonotype originates from a man aged 40-49 years in good health and CMV-seropositive.

The CDR3 loop is CASSQGGTSGIRADTQYF. CDR3 DNA sequence: TGCGCCAGCAGCCAAGGGGGGACTAGCGGGATACGGGCAGATACGCAGTATTTT. The rearrangement joins TRBV4-3 to TRBJ2-3, with 13 bases matching TRBD2. The germline V gene encodes CDR1 LGHNA and CDR2 YSLEER. This CDR3 is 18 amino acids long. Trimming took 1 base from V and 4 from J; bases not matched to a gene: 8.